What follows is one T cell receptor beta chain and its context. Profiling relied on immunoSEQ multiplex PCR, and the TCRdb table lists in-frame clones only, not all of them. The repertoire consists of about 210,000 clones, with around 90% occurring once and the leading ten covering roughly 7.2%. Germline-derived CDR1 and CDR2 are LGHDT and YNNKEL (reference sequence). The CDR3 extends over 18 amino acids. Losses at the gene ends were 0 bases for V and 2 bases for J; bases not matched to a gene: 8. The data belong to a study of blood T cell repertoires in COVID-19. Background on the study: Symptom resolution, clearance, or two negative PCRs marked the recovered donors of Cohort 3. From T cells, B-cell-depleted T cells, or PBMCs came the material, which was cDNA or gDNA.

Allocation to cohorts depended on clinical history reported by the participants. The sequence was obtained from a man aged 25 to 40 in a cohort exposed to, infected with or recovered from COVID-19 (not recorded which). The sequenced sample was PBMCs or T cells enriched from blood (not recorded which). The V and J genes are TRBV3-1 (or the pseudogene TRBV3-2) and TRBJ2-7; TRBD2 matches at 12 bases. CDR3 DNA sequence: TGTGCCAGCAGCCAAGATGGGACTAGCGGGCGCCCGACCTACGAGCAGTACTTC. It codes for CASSQDGTSGRPTYEQYF.